The 23 T cell receptor beta chains below were found in one sample sequenced in a study of T cells after yellow fever vaccination. TCRdb redid the calling of the 5' RACE reads with MiXCR, one entry per CDR3 protein. This table holds under 500,000 distinct CDR3 sequences, approximately 19% found once. The sequencing here drew on PBMCs, taken before the yellow fever booster vaccination. Receptors originate from a man younger than 35 who received the YFV17D yellow fever vaccine.

The chain couples TRBV29-1 to TRBJ2-5, with D uncertain. The CDR3 extends over 12 amino acids. In germline, CDR1 is SQVTM, CDR2 ANQGSEA. V lost 4 bases to trimming and J lost 5 bases, with 11 bases between them. Here the CDR3 DNA reads TGCAGCGTTGGGTTGCTCGGGGAGACCCAGTACTTC. It translates to CSVGLLGETQYF.

The chain has TRBV7-8 and TRBJ2-3; TRBD1 matches 7 bases. The CDR3 has 14 amino acids. Germline-derived CDR1 and CDR2 are SGHVS and FQNEAQ. The junction had 10 bases not matched to a gene; V was cut back by 7 bases and J by 6 bases. CDR3: CASTSTGPFDTQYF. CDR3 DNA sequence: TGTGCCAGCACCTCGACAGGGCCCTTTGATACGCAGTATTTT.

This chain links TRBV30 with TRBJ2-2, with D possibly TRBD2 on 7 matching bases. The CDR3 spans 14 residues. The germline V gene has CDR1 GTSNPN and CDR2 SVGIG (reference sequence). V was clipped by 7 bases and J by 0 bases, with 12 bases between them. The CDR3 reads CASRGAPNTGELFF. The CDR3 bases are TGTGCCTCCCGGGGGGCGCCGAACACCGGGGAGCTGTTTTTT. Filled out from reference TRBV30 and TRBJ2-2, the complete variable domain reads SQTIHQWPATLVQPVGSPLSLECTVEGTSNPNLYWYRQAAGRGLQLLFYSVGIGQISSEVPQNLSASRPQDRQFILSSKKLLLSDSGFYLCASRGAPNTGELFFGEGSRLTVL.

This clonotype was found a few times. V gene TRBV4-2 combines with J gene TRBJ1-5; D unresolved. Trimming cost V 0 bases and J 4 bases, with 7 bases left between them. This CDR3 has 14 amino acids. CDR1 is LGHNA and CDR2 is YNFKEQ in the germline V gene. CDR3: CASSQDGPNQPQHF. DNA for the CDR3: TGTGCCAGCAGCCAAGACGGCCCGAATCAGCCCCAGCATTTT.

The chain carries TRBV7-3 and TRBJ1-1; D is uncertain. The germline V gene encodes CDR1 SGHTA and CDR2 FQGTGA. Trimming stripped 0 bases from V and 1 base from J, with 6 bases between. The CDR3 runs 14 residues. The CDR3 DNA sequence: TGTGCCAGCAGCTTAACTTCAGGGAACACTGAAGCTTTCTTT. Its translation: CASSLTSGNTEAFF.

This rearrangement joins TRBV7-2 to TRBJ1-1; D gene ambiguous. CDR1 and CDR2 from the germline V gene are SGHTA and FQGNSA. The CDR3 extends over 13 amino acids. With 5 bases removed from V and 5 bases from J, the gap between germline ends came to 12 bases. Here the CDR3 DNA reads TGTGCCAGCAGCCAAGGGCCTCGGACTGAAGCTTTCTTT. Its protein is CASSQGPRTEAFF.

This clonotype was seen ten or more times. The V and J genes are TRBV20-1 and TRBJ2-5; D is possibly TRBD1 (6 bases). Germline lookup yields CDR1 DFQATT and CDR2 SNEGSKA (reference sequence). Trimming took 0 bases from V and 5 from J, leaving 10 bases between them. CDR3 size: 13 residues. CDR3 residues: CSARDGGRETQYF. The CDR3 DNA is TGCAGTGCTAGAGATGGGGGCCGGGAGACCCAGTACTTC.

This clonotype has just a few counts. The V gene is TRBV4-3, the J gene TRBJ1-2, with a weak D call TRBD1 (5 bases). V lost 2 bases, J lost 3 bases, and 13 bases lay in between. Germline CDR1 LGHNA, CDR2 YSLEER. This CDR3 is built from 15 residues. In nucleotides, the CDR3 is TGCGCCAGCAGCCAAAGCGGGGCGCAGGACTATGGCTACACCTTC. Amino acid sequence: CASSQSGAQDYGYTF.

This clonotype came up a few times. This chain uses TRBV5-1 with TRBJ2-1, with 9 bases fitting TRBD1. Trimming cost V 4 bases and J 6 bases; bases outside gene matches: 8. CDR1 is SGHRS and CDR2 is YFSETQ in the germline V gene. The CDR3 contains 15 residues. The CDR3: CASSQPGQGVNEQFF. The CDR3 DNA reads as TGCGCCAGCAGCCAACCGGGACAGGGAGTCAATGAGCAGTTCTTC.

V gene TRBV12-5 combines with J gene TRBJ2-3, with D unresolved. The CDR3 consists of 13 residues. Germline CDR1 and CDR2: LGHNT and FRNRAP. Trimming removed 2 bases from V and 4 bases from J, with 7 bases in between. CDR3 nucleotides: TGTGCTAGTGGTTTGATTGGCGCAGATACGCAGTATTTT. Amino acid sequence: CASGLIGADTQYF.

The J gene is TRBJ2-7, the V gene TRBV7-9, with 11 positions matching TRBD1. The germline V gene encodes CDR1 SEHNR and CDR2 FQNEAQ (reference sequence). The CDR3 runs to 19 residues. With 2 bases clipped from V and 0 bases from J, the junction kept 12 bases outside the gene matches. The CDR3 region is CASSLRAESGTGGSYEQYF. The CDR3 nucleotides read TGTGCCAGCAGCTTAAGGGCCGAGTCCGGGACAGGGGGCTCCTACGAGCAGTACTTC.

This clonotype was detected only a few times. The gene calls are TRBV27 and TRBJ2-3; 7 positions agree with TRBD2. In germline, CDR1 is MNHEY, CDR2 SMNVEV (reference sequence). Trimming at V came to 1 base and at J to 1 base, leaving 2 bases not matched to a gene. The CDR3 consists of 15 residues. The chain's CDR3 is CASSLLSGGTDTQYF. The CDR3 bases are TGTGCCAGCAGTTTATTGAGCGGGGGCACAGATACGCAGTATTTT.

This clonotype has just a few counts. The chain recombines TRBV6-5 with TRBJ1-1; no reliable D call. In germline, CDR1 is MNHEY, CDR2 SVGAGI. CDR3 length equals 14 residues. Trimming left V 6 bases short and J 3 bases short, with 14 bases between. The CDR3 spells CASRPQPGYTEAFF. The CDR3, as DNA: TGTGCCAGCAGACCCCAACCAGGATACACTGAAGCTTTCTTT.

This sequence joins TRBV7-2 and TRBJ2-7, with TRBD2 as a possible D gene (5 bases). This CDR3 has 12 amino acids. Germline CDR1 is SGHTA and CDR2 is FQGNSA. Trimming cost V 8 bases and J 9 bases, with 17 bases left between them. The CDR3 region has the DNA TGTGCCAGCTTTTCCCCCGGGGTGCGGCAGTACTTC. Its translation is CASFSPGVRQYF.

The J gene is TRBJ2-6, the V gene TRBV9; a weak D match, TRBD1 (6 bases). This CDR3 comprises 19 residues. Germline V gives CDR1 SGDLS, CDR2 YYNGEE. The V and J ends lost 3 bases and 2 bases respectively, with 21 bases between them. CDR3 nucleotide sequence: TGTGCCAGCAGCGCAACAGGGTTTTTGAGGTATACTGGGGCCAACGTCCTGACTTTC. As protein: CASSATGFLRYTGANVLTF. Complete variable domain (other parts from reference TRBV9 and TRBJ2-6): DSGVTQTPKHLITATGQRVTLRCSPRSGDLSVYWYQQSLDQGLQFLIQYYNGEERAKGNILERFSAQQFPDLHSELNLSSLELGDSALYFCASSATGFLRYTGANVLTFGAGSRLTVL.

The CDR3, as DNA: TGTGCCGTCGGGCCCCAGCAGACCCAGTACTTC. Translated, it gives CAVGPQQTQYF. This rearrangement joins TRBV7-2 to TRBJ2-5; D gene unclear. Germline V lookup: CDR1 SGHTA, CDR2 FQGNSA. V lost 11 bases to trimming and J lost 6 bases, with 13 bases between them. This CDR3 region has 11 residues.

This clonotype has only a few counts. The J gene is TRBJ1-5, the V gene TRBV6-5; perhaps TRBD1 as D (6 bases). The CDR3 sequence is 13 residues long. Trimming stripped 6 bases from V and 3 bases from J, with 9 bases between. The germline V gene encodes CDR1 MNHEY and CDR2 SVGAGI. Here the CDR3 reads CASRDSHNQPQHF. CDR3 nucleotides: TGTGCCAGCAGGGACAGCCACAATCAGCCCCAGCATTTT.

This clonotype occurred many times. The chain uses TRBV5-6 and TRBJ1-1; D is unresolved. This CDR3 has 14 residues. Trimming pared 2 bases from V and 0 bases from J, leaving 8 bases between. The germline CDR1 and CDR2 sequences are SGHDT and YYEEEE. In DNA form, the CDR3 reads TGTGCCAGCAGCTTAAGACCCCTGAACACTGAAGCTTTCTTT. Its protein product is CASSLRPLNTEAFF.

A few counts support this clonotype. The chain combines TRBV19 with TRBJ1-1; TRBD1 aligns across 8 bases. CDR3 length: 12 residues. Trimming removed 11 bases from V and 1 base from J; junction bases left unmatched: 3. Germline CDR1 and CDR2: LNHDA and SQIVND (reference sequence). The CDR3 sequence is CACGTGNTEAFF. CDR3 DNA: TGTGCCTGCGGGACAGGGAACACTGAAGCTTTCTTT.

This clonotype was seen a handful of times. CDR3 protein: CASSLAPVNSPLHF. Here the CDR3 DNA reads TGTGCCAGCAGCTTAGCCCCAGTCAATTCACCCCTCCACTTT. The gene calls are TRBV7-2 and TRBJ1-6; D gene ambiguous. Per the germline V gene, CDR1 is SGHTA and CDR2 is FQGNSA. This CDR3 comprises 14 residues. Trimming took 0 bases from V and 7 from J, leaving 7 bases between them.

This clonotype has at least ten counts. V and J are TRBV20-1 and TRBJ1-4; D call uncertain. Germline CDR1 is DFQATT and CDR2 is SNEGSKA (reference sequence). The CDR3 is 12 residues long. V lost 6 bases and J 5 bases, leaving 10 bases between the germline ends. CDR3 residues: CSAPDLNEKLFF. The CDR3 coding sequence is TGCAGTGCACCCGATCTGAATGAAAAACTGTTTTTT.

The rearrangement links TRBV7-9 to TRBJ1-6, with D hard to call. The V end lost 5 bases, the J end lost 0 bases, and 11 bases lay between the germline ends. CDR3 length: 16 residues. Germline CDR1 and CDR2: SEHNR and FQNEAQ (reference sequence). The CDR3 DNA is TGTGCCAGCAGCCACTCCGGGATCTCCTATAATTCACCCCTCCACTTT. Protein product: CASSHSGISYNSPLHF.

This clonotype was counted between two and nine times. The V and J genes are TRBV12-3 or TRBV12-4 and TRBJ2-1; D perhaps matches TRBD1 (7 bases). Trimming removed 4 bases from V and 9 bases from J, with 16 bases in between. The CDR3 is made up of 14 amino acids. For the CDR3, the DNA is TGTGCCAGCAGTTCCCCAGGGGGGAGGCGTGAGCAGTTCTTC. Its protein product is CASSSPGGRREQFF.